Below, one T cell receptor beta chain is given with its context. The sample belongs to a study of beta chain features in type 1 diabetes. Of the isolated RNA, all was reverse transcribed, and so the sequenced material was expressed TCRB transcripts. Libraries were prepared by immunoSEQ multiplex PCR; TCRdb keeps only in-frame clonotypes and omits some of them. The data show tens of thousands of clones, with approximately 49% seen just once and about 0.25% held by the top ten. Germline CDR1 and CDR2: SGHAT and FQNNGV. The CDR3 is made up of 17 amino acids. The V gene end was trimmed by 0 bases and the J gene end by 2 bases; junction bases not matched to a gene: 8.

The J gene is TRBJ2-5, the V gene TRBV11-2, with 8 nucleotides matching TRBD1. The material sequenced was stem cell memory CD4+ T cells from blood. The sequence came from a woman younger than 45 in good health. The DNA for the CDR3 is TGTGCCAGCAGCTTAGACGGAGCAGGGGGCGGGCAAGAGACCCAGTACTTC. It encodes CASSLDGAGGGQETQYF.